This entry concerns a single T cell receptor beta chain. Its antigen remains unknown. Sort purity for all populations was recorded as exceeding 98%. Investigators reverse transcribed all isolated RNA, so they sequenced expressed TCRB transcripts. Assay: immunoSEQ multiplex PCR; the TCRdb copy retains only in-frame clones and omits some. Of 860,000 or so clones listed, 17% are singletons. These data belong to a study of beta chain features in type 1 diabetes. Study conclusions and caveats: Insertions at VDJ junctions were less frequent in type 1 diabetes patients. These patients also deleted more nucleotides at the same junctions.

This TCR derives from a woman younger than 30 in good health. Sequenced material: naive CD4+ T cells from blood.

This CDR3 is CAIRIAGEPYEQYF. The CDR3, as DNA: TGTGCCATCAGGATAGCGGGAGAACCTTACGAGCAGTACTTC. This chain links TRBV10-3 with TRBJ2-7, with TRBD2 matching 9 bases. V was clipped by 6 bases and J by 4 bases; unmatched bases: 7. The CDR3 has 14 residues. Per germline, CDR1 ENHRY and CDR2 SYGVKD.